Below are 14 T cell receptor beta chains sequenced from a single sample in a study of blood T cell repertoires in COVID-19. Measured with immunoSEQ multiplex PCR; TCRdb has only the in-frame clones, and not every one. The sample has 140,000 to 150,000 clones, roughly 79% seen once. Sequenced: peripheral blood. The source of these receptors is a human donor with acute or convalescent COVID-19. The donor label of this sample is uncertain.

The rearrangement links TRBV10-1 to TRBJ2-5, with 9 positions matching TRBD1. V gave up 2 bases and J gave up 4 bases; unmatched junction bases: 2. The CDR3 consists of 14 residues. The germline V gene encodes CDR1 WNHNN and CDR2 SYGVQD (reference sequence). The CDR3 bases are TGCGCCAGCAGTGAGACAGGGGGCCTAGAGACCCAGTACTTC. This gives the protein CASSETGGLETQYF.

The CDR3 loop is CAWRTPGGSEQFF. CDR3 DNA: TGTGCCTGGAGGACCCCAGGGGGATCCGAGCAGTTCTTC. The chain recombines TRBV30 with TRBJ2-1; 7 bases fit TRBD1. Germline V gene data show CDR1 as GTSNPN and CDR2 as SVGIG (reference sequence). The length of the CDR3 is 13 residues. V shed 3 bases, J shed 10 bases, and the junction held 9 bases outside the gene matches.

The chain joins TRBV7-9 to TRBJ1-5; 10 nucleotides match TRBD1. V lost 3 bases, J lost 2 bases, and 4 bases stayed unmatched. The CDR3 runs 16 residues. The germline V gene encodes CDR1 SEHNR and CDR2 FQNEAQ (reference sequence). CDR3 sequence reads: CASSFGDRGRNQPQHF. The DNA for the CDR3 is TGTGCCAGCAGCTTTGGGGACAGGGGACGCAATCAGCCCCAGCATTTT.

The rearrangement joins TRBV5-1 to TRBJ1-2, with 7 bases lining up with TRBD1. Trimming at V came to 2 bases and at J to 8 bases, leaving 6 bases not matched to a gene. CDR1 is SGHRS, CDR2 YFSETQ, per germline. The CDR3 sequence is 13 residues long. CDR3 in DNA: TGCGCCAGCAGCTTAACAGGGGAGGAAGGCTACACCTTC. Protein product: CASSLTGEEGYTF.

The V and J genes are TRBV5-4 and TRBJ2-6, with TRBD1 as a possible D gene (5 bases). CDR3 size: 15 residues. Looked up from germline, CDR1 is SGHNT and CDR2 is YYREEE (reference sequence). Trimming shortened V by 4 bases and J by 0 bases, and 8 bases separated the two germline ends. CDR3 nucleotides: TGTGCCAGCAGCCCGACAGTCTCTGGGGCCAACGTCCTGACTTTC. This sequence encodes CASSPTVSGANVLTF.

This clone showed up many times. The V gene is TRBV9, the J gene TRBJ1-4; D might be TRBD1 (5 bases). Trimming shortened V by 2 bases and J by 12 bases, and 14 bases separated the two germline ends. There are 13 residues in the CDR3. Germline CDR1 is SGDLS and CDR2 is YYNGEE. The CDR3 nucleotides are TGTGCCAGCAGCGTCCACCGGCAAGGGGAACTGTTTTTT. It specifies CASSVHRQGELFF.

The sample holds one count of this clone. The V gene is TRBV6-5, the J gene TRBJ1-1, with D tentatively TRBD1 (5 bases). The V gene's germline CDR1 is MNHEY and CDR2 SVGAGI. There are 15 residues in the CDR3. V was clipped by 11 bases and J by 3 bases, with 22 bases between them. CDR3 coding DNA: TGTGCCGCGAAGCGGGTGGGGGGGGAGTACACTGAAGCTTTCTTT. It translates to CAAKRVGGEYTEAFF.

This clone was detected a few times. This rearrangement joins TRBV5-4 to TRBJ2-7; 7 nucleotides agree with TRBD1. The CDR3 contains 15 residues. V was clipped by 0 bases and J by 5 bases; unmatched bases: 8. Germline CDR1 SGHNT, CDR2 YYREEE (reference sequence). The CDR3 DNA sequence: TGTGCCAGCAGCTTGGACAGGGGCATATATCACGAGCAGTACTTC. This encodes CASSLDRGIYHEQYF.

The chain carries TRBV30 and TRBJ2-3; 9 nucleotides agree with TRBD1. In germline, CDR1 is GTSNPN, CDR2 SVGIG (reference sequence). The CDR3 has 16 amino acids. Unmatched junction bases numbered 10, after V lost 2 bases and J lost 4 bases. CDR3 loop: CAWSPGTGIQADTQYF. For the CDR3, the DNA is TGTGCCTGGAGTCCCGGGACAGGGATTCAGGCAGATACGCAGTATTTT. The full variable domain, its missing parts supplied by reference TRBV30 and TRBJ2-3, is SQTIHQWPATLVQPVGSPLSLECTVEGTSNPNLYWYRQAAGRGLQLLFYSVGIGQISSEVPQNLSASRPQDRQFILSSKKLLLSDSGFYLCAWSPGTGIQADTQYFGPGTRLTVL.

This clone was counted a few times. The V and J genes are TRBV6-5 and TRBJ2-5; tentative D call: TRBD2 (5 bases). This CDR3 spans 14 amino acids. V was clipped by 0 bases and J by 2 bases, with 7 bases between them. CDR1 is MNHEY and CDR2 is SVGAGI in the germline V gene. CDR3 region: CASSYSGRQETQYF. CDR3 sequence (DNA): TGTGCCAGCAGTTACTCGGGGAGACAAGAGACCCAGTACTTC.

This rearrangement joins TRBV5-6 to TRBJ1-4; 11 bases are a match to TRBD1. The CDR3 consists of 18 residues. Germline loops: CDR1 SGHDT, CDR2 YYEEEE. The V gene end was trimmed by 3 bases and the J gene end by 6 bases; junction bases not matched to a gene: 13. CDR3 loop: CASSSVPGQGESDEKLFF. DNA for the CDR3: TGTGCCAGCAGCTCAGTCCCGGGACAGGGGGAGTCAGATGAAAAACTGTTTTTT.

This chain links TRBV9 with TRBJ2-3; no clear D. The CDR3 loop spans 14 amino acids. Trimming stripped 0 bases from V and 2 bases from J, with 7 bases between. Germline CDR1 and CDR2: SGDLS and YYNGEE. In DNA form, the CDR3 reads TGTGCCAGCAGCGTAGTCCCTCTCACAGATACGCAGTATTTT. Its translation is CASSVVPLTDTQYF.

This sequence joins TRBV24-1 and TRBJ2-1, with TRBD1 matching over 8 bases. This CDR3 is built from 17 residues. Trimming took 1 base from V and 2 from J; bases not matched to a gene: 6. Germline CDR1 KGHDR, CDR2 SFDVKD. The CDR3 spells CATSDFHRQGPYNEQFF. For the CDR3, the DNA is TGTGCCACCAGTGATTTCCATAGACAGGGGCCCTACAATGAGCAGTTCTTC.

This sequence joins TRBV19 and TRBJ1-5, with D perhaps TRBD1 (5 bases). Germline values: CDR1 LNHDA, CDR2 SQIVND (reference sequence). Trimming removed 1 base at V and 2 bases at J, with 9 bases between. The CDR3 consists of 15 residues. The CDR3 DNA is TGTGCCAGTAGTATAGTGGGGCGAGGCAATCAGCCCCAGCATTTT. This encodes CASSIVGRGNQPQHF.